The 14 T cell receptor beta chains reported below all come from one sample, sequenced in a study of T cell responses to AZD1222 COVID-19 vaccine. This table comes from immunoSEQ multiplex PCR, and its TCRdb copy is limited to in-frame clones, with some not included. The table lists 120,000 to 150,000 clones, around 86% of them singletons. Here the sequenced sample was peripheral blood, taken on day 0 of MenACWY control vaccination. The receptors here all came from an adult in good health.

The rearrangement uses TRBV6-4 and TRBJ2-2; tentative D call: TRBD2 (6 bases). V shed 9 bases and J shed 4 bases, with 21 bases lying between them. Germline V gives CDR1 MRHNA, CDR2 SNTAGT. The CDR3 extends over 16 amino acids. DNA of the CDR3: TGTGCCAGGAACCCGGGGGAGACTACCTTCACCGGGGAGCTGTTTTTT. Translated: CARNPGETTFTGELFF.

The rearrangement uses TRBV9 and TRBJ2-5; 8 nucleotides align to TRBD2. Germline V gene data show CDR1 as SGDLS and CDR2 as YYNGEE. V lost 4 bases and J lost 1; bases outside the gene matches: 9. This CDR3 is built from 16 residues. CDR3 coding DNA: TGTGCCAGCAGCCTAGGGGCGGGGGGACTCCAAGAGACCCAGTACTTC. Amino acid sequence: CASSLGAGGLQETQYF.

V usage is TRBV28 and J usage is TRBJ1-5; D is uncertain. Germline V gives CDR1 MDHEN, CDR2 SYDVKM. The CDR3 covers 16 residues. Trimming removed 3 bases from V and 0 bases from J, with 12 bases in between. This CDR3 reads CASSFAGKHSNQPQHF. CDR3 DNA: TGTGCCAGCAGTTTTGCGGGGAAACATAGCAATCAGCCCCAGCATTTT.

This clone was detected once. V gene TRBV25-1 combines with J gene TRBJ1-5; D call uncertain. This CDR3 has 12 residues. The V gene lost 4 bases and the J gene lost 4 bases, with 5 bases spanning the gap. The V gene's germline CDR1 is MGHDK and CDR2 SYGVNS. This CDR3 is CASSAHNQPQHF. The CDR3 coding sequence is TGTGCCAGCAGTGCTCATAATCAGCCCCAGCATTTT. Using reference TRBV25-1 and TRBJ1-5 for the parts outside the CDR3, the full variable domain is EADIYQTPRYLVIGTGKKITLECSQTMGHDKMYWYQQDPGMELHLIHYSYGVNSTEKGDLSSESTVSRIRTEHFPLTLESARPSHTSQYLCASSAHNQPQHFGDGTRLSIL.

The V and J genes are TRBV2 and TRBJ2-2; the D is unclear. Germline assignment: CDR1 SNHLY and CDR2 FYNNEI. The CDR3 is 13 residues long. Trimming pared 6 bases from V and 4 bases from J, leaving 9 bases between. The CDR3 bases are TGTGCCAGCAGGGCACACGGCACCGGGGAGCTGTTTTTT. Translated: CASRAHGTGELFF.

This clone turned up a few times. The V call is TRBV6-4, the J call TRBJ2-3; 12 bases align to TRBD2. This CDR3 has 16 amino acids. Trimming cost V 0 bases and J 6 bases; bases outside gene matches: 4. Looked up from germline, CDR1 is MRHNA and CDR2 is SNTAGT. The CDR3 sequence: CASSDSASGGVDTQYF. In nucleotides, the CDR3 is TGTGCCAGCAGTGACTCAGCTAGCGGGGGGGTCGATACGCAGTATTTT.

The chain is built from TRBV5-1 and TRBJ2-5; 8 nucleotides align to TRBD1. Per the germline V gene, CDR1 is SGHRS and CDR2 is YFSETQ. This CDR3 is built from 15 residues. With 0 bases clipped from V and 1 base from J, the junction kept 2 bases outside the gene matches. Here the CDR3 DNA reads TGCGCCAGCAGCTTGGGACAGGGGCCCCAAGAGACCCAGTACTTC. Translating gives CASSLGQGPQETQYF.

The chain combines TRBV28 with TRBJ1-2; D is ambiguous. The germline V and J ends were trimmed by 4 bases and 4 bases, with 7 bases remaining between them. Germline V gene sequence: CDR1 MDHEN, CDR2 SYDVKM. The CDR3 contains 12 residues. The CDR3 DNA reads TGTGCCAGCAGTTGGGGAGCCTATGGCTACACCTTC. Residues: CASSWGAYGYTF.

This clone occurred a few times. The V call is TRBV5-1, the J call TRBJ2-5; D is possibly TRBD1 (5 bases). The germline gives CDR1 SGHRS, CDR2 YFSETQ. The length of the CDR3 is 14 residues. V dropped 2 bases and J dropped 5 bases, with 13 bases sitting between them. CDR3 nucleotides: TGCGCCAGCAGCTTTGGCACCAAGGGGGAGACCCAGTACTTC. The encoded protein is CASSFGTKGETQYF.

The chain joins TRBV30 to TRBJ1-2; tentative D call: TRBD1 (5 bases). The germline V and J ends were trimmed by 0 bases and 8 bases, with 16 bases remaining between them. The germline V gene encodes CDR1 GTSNPN and CDR2 SVGIG (reference sequence). The CDR3 loop spans 14 amino acids. The CDR3 here is CAWSVRGTSGGYTF. The CDR3, as DNA: TGTGCCTGGAGTGTACGGGGGACTTCAGGCGGCTACACCTTC.

The chain uses TRBV11-1 and TRBJ2-7; tentatively, D is TRBD1 (5 bases). The CDR3 runs 14 residues. Germline lookup yields CDR1 SGHAT and CDR2 FQDESV (reference sequence). Trimming took off 1 base at V and 3 bases at J, with 10 bases between the two ends. This chain's CDR3 is CASSLGGSLYEQYF. The CDR3 nucleotides read TGTGCCAGCAGCTTAGGGGGCTCACTCTACGAGCAGTACTTC.

With respect to this clone: A read error may account for a junction end that differs from germline. The chain uses TRBV29-1 and TRBJ1-2; TRBD1 matches 8 bases. Germline CDR1 reads SQVTM; CDR2 reads ANQGSEA. The CDR3 sequence is 14 residues long. The DNA for the CDR3 is TGCAGCGTTGACAAGGACAGGGTAAACTCTGGCTACACCTTC. Protein sequence: CSVDKDRVNSGYTF.

V usage is TRBV27 and J usage is TRBJ1-4, with 10 bases lining up with TRBD1. The V segment lost 3 bases and the J segment 6 bases; nucleotides outside the gene matches: 7. The germline V gene encodes CDR1 MNHEY and CDR2 SMNVEV (reference sequence). This CDR3 has 16 amino acids. The CDR3 is CASSFGTGAKDEKLFF. In nucleotides, the CDR3 is TGTGCCAGCAGTTTCGGGACAGGGGCTAAGGATGAAAAACTGTTTTTT.

The chain carries TRBV24-1 and TRBJ2-1; 12 nucleotides line up with TRBD2. V shed 6 bases and J 7 bases; nucleotides not matched to a gene: 0. Germline V CDR1 and CDR2: KGHDR, SFDVKD. The CDR3 extends over 13 amino acids. CDR3 sequence reads: CATSTSGGNEQFF. The CDR3 DNA is TGTGCCACCAGTACTAGCGGGGGGAATGAGCAGTTCTTC.